This T cell receptor (beta chain) was retrieved from a study of neurological immune-mediated disorders. General study points: Patients with HTLV-1-associated myelopathy showed the most TCR clonal expansion. Those with multiple sclerosis showed the least, falling below healthy controls.

5'RACE employing 10-nucleotide random UMIs yielded the cDNA. Every sequencing run generated over 160 million TCR-beta sequences from 15-18 subjects. TCRdb used MiXCR to reprocess the 5' RACE reads, holding one entry per CDR3 protein. There are about 18,000 distinct CDR3 sequences in the sample; around 10% occur only once, and 25% to 35% lies in the top ten. In the case of this clonotype: The antigen is unknown. A much larger clonotype is one base distant, so this may be a read error.

Sorted libraries used around 1 million CD4+ or CD8+ T cells. The source of this sequence is a woman aged 45 to 65 in good health. The sequenced sample consisted of CD8+ T cells from blood.

In DNA form, the CDR3 reads TGCGCCAGCAGCCTTGGTTCCGAGCACTACTTC. As protein: CASSLGSEHYF. The chain has TRBV4-1 and TRBJ2-7; no definite D call. The germline gives CDR1 MGHRA, CDR2 YSYEKL. This CDR3 comprises 11 residues.